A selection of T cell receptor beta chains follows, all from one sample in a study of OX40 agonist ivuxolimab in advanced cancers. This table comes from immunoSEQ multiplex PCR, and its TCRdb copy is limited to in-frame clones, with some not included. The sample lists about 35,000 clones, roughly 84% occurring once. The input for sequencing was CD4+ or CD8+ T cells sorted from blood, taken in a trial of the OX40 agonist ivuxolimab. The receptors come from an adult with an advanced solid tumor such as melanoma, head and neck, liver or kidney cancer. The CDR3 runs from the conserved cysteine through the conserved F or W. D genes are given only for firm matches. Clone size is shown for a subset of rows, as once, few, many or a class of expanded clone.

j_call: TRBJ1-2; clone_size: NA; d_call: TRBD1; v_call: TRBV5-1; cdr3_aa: CASSLDQQGVGGYTF
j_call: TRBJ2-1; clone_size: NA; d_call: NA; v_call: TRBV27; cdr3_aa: CASTEGLRGEQFF
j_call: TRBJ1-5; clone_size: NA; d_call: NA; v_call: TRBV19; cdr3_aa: CASSIAASSNQPQHF
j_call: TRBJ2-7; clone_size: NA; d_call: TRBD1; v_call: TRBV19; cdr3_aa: CASSMRGQSYEQYF
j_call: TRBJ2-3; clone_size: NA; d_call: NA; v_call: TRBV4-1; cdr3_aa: CASSQVVIPDTQYF
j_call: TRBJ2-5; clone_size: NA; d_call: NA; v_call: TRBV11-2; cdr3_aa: CASSLGYSAQETQYF
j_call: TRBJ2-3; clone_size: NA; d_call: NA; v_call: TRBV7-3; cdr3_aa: CASSYSGGTDTQYF
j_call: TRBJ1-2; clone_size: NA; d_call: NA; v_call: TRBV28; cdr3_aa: CASSSLGPSSNYGYTF
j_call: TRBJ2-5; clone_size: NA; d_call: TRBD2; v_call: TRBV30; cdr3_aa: CAWSSLGEGVKTQYF
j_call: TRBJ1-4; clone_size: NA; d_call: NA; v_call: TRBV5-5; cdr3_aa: CASSSGQTNEKLFF
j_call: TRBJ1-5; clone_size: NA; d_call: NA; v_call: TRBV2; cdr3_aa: CASSLKRAGMGNQPQHF
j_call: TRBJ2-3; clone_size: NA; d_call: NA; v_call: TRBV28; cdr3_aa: CASSVGGTDTQYF
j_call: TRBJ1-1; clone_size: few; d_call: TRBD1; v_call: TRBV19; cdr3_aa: CASSIDRVQGRTFF
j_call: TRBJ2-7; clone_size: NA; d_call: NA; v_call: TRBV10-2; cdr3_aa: CASSRRDSSYEQYF
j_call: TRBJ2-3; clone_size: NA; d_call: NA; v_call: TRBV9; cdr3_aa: CASSVAGQSTDTQYF
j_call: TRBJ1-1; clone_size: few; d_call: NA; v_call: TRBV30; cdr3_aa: CAWSVGSRGNTEAFF
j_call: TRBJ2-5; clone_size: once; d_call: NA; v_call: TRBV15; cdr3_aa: CATSRSTAHQETQYF
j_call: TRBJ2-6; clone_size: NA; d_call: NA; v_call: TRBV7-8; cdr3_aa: CASRSSGANVLTF
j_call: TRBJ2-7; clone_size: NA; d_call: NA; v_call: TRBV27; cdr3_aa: CASSEGVEQYF
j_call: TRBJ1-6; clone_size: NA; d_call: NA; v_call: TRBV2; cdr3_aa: CATQQDGSPLHF
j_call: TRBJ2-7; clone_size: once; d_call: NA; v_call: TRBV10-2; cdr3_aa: CASSGRAQISYEQYF
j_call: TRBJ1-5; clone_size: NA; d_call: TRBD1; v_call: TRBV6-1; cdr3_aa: CASRVTGNQPQHF
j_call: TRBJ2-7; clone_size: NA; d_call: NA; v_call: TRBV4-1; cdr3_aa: CASSQRDGSYEQYF
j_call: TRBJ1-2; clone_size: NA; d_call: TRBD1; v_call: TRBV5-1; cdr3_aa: CASSPSGTGGDYGYTF
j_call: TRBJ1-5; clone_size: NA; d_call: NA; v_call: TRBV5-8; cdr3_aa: CASSLVPGQPQHF
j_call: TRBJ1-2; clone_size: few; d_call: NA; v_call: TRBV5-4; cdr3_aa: CASSSGRAKGYTF
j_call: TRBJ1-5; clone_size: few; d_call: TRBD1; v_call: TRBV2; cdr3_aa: CASSRGPSSNQPQHF
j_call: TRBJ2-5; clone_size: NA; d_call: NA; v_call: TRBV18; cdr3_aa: CASSPPGTTETQYF
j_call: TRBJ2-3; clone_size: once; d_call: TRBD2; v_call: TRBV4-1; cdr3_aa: CASRLAGQADTQYF